The clone carrying this TCR beta chain appeared a few times. These data belong to a study of blood T cells in healthy people across ages. Sample-barcoded 5' priming and a J-beta primer mix drove a second PCR of about 7 to 11 cycles. Via MiXCR, TCRdb re-called the 5' RACE reads, giving one row per CDR3 protein. The sample has around 700,000 distinct CDR3 sequences; 20% to 25% are singletons. Germline-derived CDR1 and CDR2 are PRHDT and FYEKMQ (reference sequence). This CDR3 comprises 15 residues. J lost 7 bases, V lost 5 bases, and 11 bases had no gene match. This sample was shared with a second study, whose subject was T cells of mothers and their children.

The clonotype originates from a boy aged 10-17 years in good health. The specimen was blood. This chain connects TRBV13 to TRBJ2-7, with 10 bases that match TRBD1. CDR3 DNA: TGTGCCAGCAGCAGAACGGGACAGGGGATTGATGAGCAGTACTTC. This sequence encodes CASSRTGQGIDEQYF.